Listed here are 8 T cell receptor beta chains from one sample, sequenced in a study of T cells in Graves' hyperthyroidism and ophthalmopathy. The investigators amplified TCR beta CDR3 regions from RNA transcripts. TCR CDR3 regions were first amplified by RT-PCR with HTBI primers. TCRdb reprocessed the multiplex PCR reads with MiXCR, giving one entry per CDR3 protein. The table has about 250,000 distinct CDR3 sequences, about 20% seen once. The sequencing input was blood. The receptors were sampled from a man aged 25 to 40 with Graves' ophthalmopathy.

There are many counts of this clonotype. The chain carries TRBV12-3 or TRBV12-4 and TRBJ2-1, with 14 bases aligning to TRBD2. V dropped 2 bases and J dropped 12; count of bases not matched to a gene: 12. The CDR3 totals 17 residues. DNA for the CDR3: TGTGCCAGCAGTTTAACGGGGACTAGCGGGAGTGTTAGGGGGCAGTTCTTC. Protein sequence: CASSLTGTSGSVRGQFF.

This clonotype showed up many times. CDR3 sequence: CASRLAGGETQYF. CDR3 in DNA: TGTGCCTCCCGACTAGCGGGAGGAGAGACCCAGTACTTC. The chain links TRBV30 to TRBJ2-5; TRBD2 aligns across 13 bases. V lost 7 bases and J lost 4; bases outside the gene matches: 3. The germline V gene has CDR1 GTSNPN and CDR2 SVGIG (reference sequence). This CDR3 region has 13 residues.

This clonotype was seen repeatedly, ten times or more. The chain links TRBV28 to TRBJ1-4, with 8 bases identical to TRBD1. The CDR3 spans 14 residues. Germline V lookup: CDR1 MDHEN, CDR2 SYDVKM. V trimming: 6 bases; J trimming: 6 bases; junction bases outside the gene matches: 6. CDR3 residues: CASREGGQDEKLFF. CDR3 bases: TGTGCCAGCAGGGAGGGGGGACAGGATGAAAAACTGTTTTTT. Supplemented by reference TRBV28 and TRBJ1-4, the full variable domain reads DVKVTQSSRYLVKRTGEKVFLECVQDMDHENMFWYRQDPGLGLRLIYFSYDVKMKEKGDIPEGYSVSREKKERFSLILESASTNQTSMYLCASREGGQDEKLFFGSGTQLSVL.

Ten or more counts support this clonotype. The chain recombines TRBV3-1 with TRBJ1-1, with a weak D call TRBD1 (6 bases). This CDR3 contains 14 residues. The V end was cut by 2 bases, the J end by 5 bases, with 12 bases between. Germline assignment: CDR1 LGHDT and CDR2 YNNKEL (reference sequence). The DNA of the CDR3 is TGTGCCAGCAGCCAACCAGGGGTTCTTACTGAAGCTTTCTTT. Encoded protein: CASSQPGVLTEAFF.

As regards this clonotype: A much larger clone differs by one base, so this may be a read error. The chain links TRBV2 to TRBJ1-5; perhaps TRBD1 as D (5 bases). The CDR3 sequence is 14 residues long. Germline V gives CDR1 SNHLY, CDR2 FYNNEI. The ends were cut back, 8 bases at V and 5 bases at J, with 16 bases in the middle. The CDR3 DNA is TGTGCCAGCGGCGGGACGACCAGAGATCAGCCCCAGCATTTT. It translates to CASGGTTRDQPQHF.

The table lists this clonotype with a few counts. The rearrangement joins TRBV10-3 to TRBJ2-2, with D possibly being TRBD2 (6 bases). Germline CDR1 is ENHRY and CDR2 is SYGVKD. Trimming left V 10 bases short and J 0 bases short, with 12 bases between. CDR3 length: 14 residues. The DNA for the CDR3 is TGTGCCACACGGAGGGTTTCGAACACCGGGGAGCTGTTTTTT. Translating gives CATRRVSNTGELFF.

This clonotype was seen more than once but under ten times. This chain links TRBV24-1 with TRBJ2-1, with D perhaps TRBD1 (6 bases). CDR3 length: 14 amino acids. The V end was cut by 5 bases, the J end by 1 base, with 8 bases between. Germline-derived CDR1 and CDR2 are KGHDR and SFDVKD. The CDR3 protein is CATSGGGSYNEQFF. CDR3 bases: TGTGCCACCAGTGGAGGGGGTTCCTACAATGAGCAGTTCTTC.

The chain employs TRBV12-3 or TRBV12-4 and TRBJ1-5; 11 nucleotides agree with TRBD1. V dropped 2 bases and J dropped 7; count of bases not matched to a gene: 7. The CDR3 runs to 16 residues. The CDR3 protein is CASSLSRTGGVQPQHF. CDR3 coding DNA: TGTGCCAGCAGTTTAAGTCGGACAGGGGGCGTCCAGCCCCAGCATTTT.